The 20 T cell receptor beta chains presented below share a single source sample, sequenced in a study of blood T cells in healthy people across ages. A second about 7 to 11 cycle PCR used barcoded and J-beta primers. TCRdb re-analysed the 5' RACE reads in MiXCR, keeping a single row per CDR3 protein. The sample records 650,000 to 1,000,000 distinct CDR3 sequences, around half being singletons. The sequencing sample was made of blood. The source is a man older than 75 in good health.

This clonotype was counted once. The chain employs TRBV5-1 and TRBJ2-1; D may be TRBD2 (5 bases). Trimming left V 3 bases short and J 7 bases short, with 8 bases between. Germline V lookup: CDR1 SGHRS, CDR2 YFSETQ. There are 12 residues in the CDR3. The CDR3 bases are TGCGCCAGCAGCTGGGAGCTGAATGAGCAGTTCTTC. Protein sequence: CASSWELNEQFF.

As DNA, the CDR3 is TGCGCCAGCAGCTTGGGGCTAGCGGATAAAGAGACCCAGTACTTC. This gives the protein CASSLGLADKETQYF. The gene calls are TRBV5-1 and TRBJ2-5, with 7 bases aligning to TRBD2. The V gene end was trimmed by 0 bases and the J gene end by 3 bases; junction bases not matched to a gene: 5. Germline V gene sequence: CDR1 SGHRS, CDR2 YFSETQ. This CDR3 spans 15 amino acids.

This clonotype was seen more than once but under ten times. The V call is TRBV29-1, the J call TRBJ2-5; D is possibly TRBD1 or TRBD2 (5 bases each). Per germline, CDR1 SQVTM and CDR2 ANQGSEA. The CDR3 length is 13 residues. V was shortened by 4 bases and J by 5 bases, with 14 bases between the two germline ends. The CDR3 DNA is TGCAGCGTTGGGGGGACCCCCACGGAGACCCAGTACTTC. It specifies CSVGGTPTETQYF.

The chain joins TRBV12-3 or TRBV12-4 to TRBJ1-5, with D tentatively TRBD1 (5 bases). The CDR3 consists of 17 residues. V lost 6 bases to trimming and J lost 7 bases, with 25 bases between them. In DNA form, the CDR3 reads TGTGCCAGCAGGACGACGGGGGGATACACTGGTACACAGCCCCAGCATTTT. It is translated as CASRTTGGYTGTQPQHF.

This sequence joins TRBV14 and TRBJ2-4; D not certain. The CDR3 has 15 amino acids. Trimming removed 4 bases at V and 0 bases at J, with 10 bases between. The germline V gene encodes CDR1 SGHDN and CDR2 FVKESK. DNA for the CDR3: TGTGCCAGCAGCCGGAGTAGTTTAGCCAAAAACATTCAGTACTTC. Its protein is CASSRSSLAKNIQYF.

The V gene is TRBV7-2, the J gene TRBJ2-7; the match to TRBD1 covers 9 bases. With 4 bases clipped from V and 2 bases from J, the junction kept 12 bases outside the gene matches. The CDR3 runs 17 residues. CDR1 is SGHTA, CDR2 FQGNSA, per germline. This CDR3 reads CASSYPRDRDPPYEQYF. The CDR3 DNA sequence: TGTGCCAGCAGCTACCCCCGGGACAGGGATCCCCCCTACGAGCAGTACTTC.

The chain is built from TRBV6-6 and TRBJ2-3; D might be TRBD1 (5 bases). This CDR3 is 15 amino acids long. Deletions cut 2 bases from V and 0 bases from J, with 9 bases between. Per the germline V gene, CDR1 is MNHNY and CDR2 is SVGAGI (reference sequence). The CDR3 loop reads CASSYQGPSTDTQYF. The CDR3 DNA follows: TGTGCCAGCAGTTACCAGGGTCCTAGCACAGATACGCAGTATTTT.

A word on this clonotype: The junction shows a germline mismatch at one end, possibly a read error. V gene TRBV10-3 combines with J gene TRBJ1-6; 9 bases are shared with TRBD1. The CDR3 extends over 15 amino acids. Per germline, CDR1 ENHRY and CDR2 SYGVKD. CDR3 sequence reads: CATAPGQGNMAPPHF. Written as DNA, the CDR3 is TGTGCCACGGCCCCCGGACAGGGGAATATGGCACCCCCCCACTTT.

The rearrangement uses TRBV2 and TRBJ2-1; the match to TRBD1 covers 10 bases. The CDR3 spans 15 residues. Germline V CDR1 and CDR2: SNHLY, FYNNEI. Trimming at V came to 5 bases and at J to 6 bases, leaving 7 bases not matched to a gene. CDR3 in DNA: TGTGCCAGCAGTACATTCGGGACAGGGGTCAATGAGCAGTTCTTC. Translated, it gives CASSTFGTGVNEQFF.

This clonotype was found a few times. This sequence joins TRBV7-2 and TRBJ2-7; 15 bases align to TRBD2. Trimming cost V 5 bases and J 0 bases; bases outside gene matches: 5. Germline V CDR1 and CDR2: SGHTA, FQGNSA. The CDR3 covers 17 residues. The CDR3 nucleotides read TGTGCCAGCAGCACTGGGACTAGCGGGAGGAACTCCTACGAGCAGTACTTC. Translated: CASSTGTSGRNSYEQYF.

This clonotype has just one count. The CDR3 nucleotides read TGTGCCAGTAGTCCGCGACCGGAGCACAATGAAAAACTGTTTTTT. It codes for CASSPRPEHNEKLFF. The chain combines TRBV19 with TRBJ1-4; D is ambiguous. The V end was cut by 5 bases, the J end by 5 bases, with 15 bases between. Germline CDR1 LNHDA, CDR2 SQIVND (reference sequence). This CDR3 spans 15 amino acids.

With regard to this clonotype: A much larger clone lies a single base off, so this may be a read error. The CDR3 DNA follows: TGTGCCAGCAGTTTATCTGGTGCTAGCTCCTCCGGGGCCGACGTCCTGACTTTC. Translating gives CASSLSGASSSGADVLTF. V usage is TRBV27 and J usage is TRBJ2-6; D assignment may be TRBD1 or TRBD2 (5 bases each). Per germline, CDR1 MNHEY and CDR2 SMNVEV (reference sequence). The CDR3 consists of 18 residues.

The chain uses TRBV12-3 or TRBV12-4 and TRBJ2-6; D ambiguous. The CDR3 has 15 residues. V lost 5 bases and J 0 bases, leaving 8 bases between the germline ends. DNA of the CDR3: TGTGCCAGCAGTAGTCCTGTCTCTGGGGCCAACGTCCTGACTTTC. Amino acids: CASSSPVSGANVLTF.

The chain joins TRBV4-1 to TRBJ1-2; maybe TRBD1 (6 bases). Trimming pared 2 bases from V and 5 bases from J, leaving 18 bases between. Per the germline V gene, CDR1 is MGHRA and CDR2 is YSYEKL. This CDR3 spans 16 amino acids. The CDR3 nucleotides read TGCGCCAGCAGCCAACCAACAGGGCCCCGTCGATATGGCTACACCTTC. Translation gives CASSQPTGPRRYGYTF.

CDR3 amino acids: CASSFGLAGVNNEQFF. CDR3 bases: TGTGCCAGCAGTTTCGGATTAGCGGGAGTCAACAATGAGCAGTTCTTC. The rearrangement links TRBV12-3 or TRBV12-4 to TRBJ2-1, with TRBD2 identical over 9 bases. Losses at the gene ends were 3 bases for V and 5 bases for J; bases not matched to a gene: 8. CDR3 length equals 16 residues.

This clonotype appeared a few times. J is TRBJ2-3 and V is TRBV5-1; the D gene could be TRBD1 or TRBD2 (6 bases each). Germline CDR1 and CDR2: SGHRS and YFSETQ. This CDR3 is built from 14 residues. V lost 0 bases and J lost 9, with 14 bases in between. As DNA, the CDR3 is TGCGCCAGCAGCTTGGGAAACAGGGAGGACACGCAGTATTTT. It translates to CASSLGNREDTQYF.

This clonotype occurred a few times. The V gene is TRBV5-1, the J gene TRBJ2-3; weak D call: TRBD2 (6 bases). With 0 bases removed from V and 6 bases from J, the gap between germline ends came to 14 bases. The CDR3 runs 15 residues. Germline V gives CDR1 SGHRS, CDR2 YFSETQ. The DNA of the CDR3 is TGCGCCAGCAGCTTGGCCGGGACTGGCGGGGATACGCAGTATTTT. Translation gives CASSLAGTGGDTQYF.

The chain combines TRBV15 with TRBJ2-3, with 8 bases that match TRBD1. The CDR3 has 14 amino acids. With 6 bases clipped from V and 3 bases from J, the junction kept 5 bases outside the gene matches. Per germline, CDR1 LNHNV and CDR2 YYDKDF (reference sequence). This CDR3 is CATRARQGTDTQYF. The CDR3 DNA sequence: TGTGCCACCAGAGCCCGACAGGGGACAGATACGCAGTATTTT.

V is TRBV9 and J is TRBJ2-1; 8 bases line up with TRBD2. CDR1 and CDR2 (germline): SGDLS, YYNGEE. The trim removed 0 bases at V and 3 bases at J, leaving 2 bases unmatched. This CDR3 is 15 amino acids long. CDR3 sequence (DNA): TGTGCCAGCAGCGTAGCCGGGAGGGACTACAATGAGCAGTTCTTC. As protein: CASSVAGRDYNEQFF.

The rearrangement links TRBV12-3 or TRBV12-4 to TRBJ1-1; 7 bases line up with TRBD1. The CDR3 spans 14 residues. Trimming took 5 bases from V and 0 from J; bases not matched to a gene: 3. CDR3 amino acids: CASSHRGMNTEAFF. In DNA, the CDR3 is TGTGCCAGCAGTCACAGGGGAATGAACACTGAAGCTTTCTTT.